This T cell receptor (beta chain) was sequenced during a study of vaccination effects on CD4 cells after COVID-19 (dated 2022 in TCRdb). A note on the overall study: Two doses of either the BNT162b2 or the mRNA-1273 mRNA SARS-CoV-2 vaccine were administered to participants. In both COVID-19 convalescent patients and infection-naive vaccine recipients, the study compared SARS-CoV-2 spike-specific CD4+ TCR repertoires from before mRNA vaccination with those from after it. The full study included 9 to 10 COVID-19 convalescent patients and a few SARS-CoV-2-naive healthy vaccine recipients. Cultures from other donors in the study were sequenced using the Oncomine TCR Beta short-read assay on an Illumina iSeq 100. What the study reported, not specific to this receptor: Marked clonal contraction was observed in both infection-induced and vaccine-induced clones at late post-vaccination timepoints, consistent with waning T cell responses. In healthy vaccine recipients, vaccine-induced clones were almost all SARS-CoV-2 mono-reactive, with only 1 of 255 cross-reactive with common cold coronaviruses. The study was limited by a small number of convalescent patients and lacked early post-infection timepoints.

The CDR3 contains 13 residues, cysteine and phenylalanine counted. Only CDR3 DNA remains: 39 bases, in frame from the first base. V is shortened by 2 bases, J by 2 bases, and the region joining them spans 7 bases. From the germline V gene, CDR1 is KGHSH and CDR2 is LQKENI. To identify antigen-specific CD4+ T cell clonotypes by their expansion, the ViraFEST assay first stimulated PBMC with viral peptide pools and then applied TCR sequencing. After about 9 days of culture, CD4+ T cells were isolated with the EasySep CD4+ T cell isolation kit. The absence of prior SARS-CoV-2 infection in healthy vaccine recipients was confirmed by negative nucleocapsid antibodies before and after vaccination. Each well held two million PBMC cultured in IMDM containing approximately 5% human AB serum, 8.5 to 10 IU/ml IL-2 and gentamicin, along with roughly 10 ug/ml peptides. Half of the culture medium was replaced with fresh IL-2-containing medium on days 3 and 7. Unless noted otherwise, every peptide stimulation condition was grown in triplicate wells. PBMC were separated from whole blood using Ficoll-Paque Plus gradient centrifugation and were then either cryopreserved at -140C or used fresh. The overlapping peptide pools covered the spike proteins of SARS-CoV-2 as well as those of the common cold coronaviruses HCoV-NL63, HCoV-OC43 and HCoV-229E. The QIAamp micro DNA kit was used to extract genomic DNA from the cultured CD4+ T cells.

Library prep was done by the immunoSEQ multiplex PCR assay. DNA from the cultured and isolated CD4+ T cells underwent TCR beta CDR3 sequencing. Per the source publication's procedure: Non-productive TCR sequences were removed, reads were trimmed to the CDR3 region, and CDR3s of at least 7 amino acids were retained. Antigen-specific clonotypes were identified using the MANAFEST web app by comparison of expansion in peptide wells against reference cultures. For clones to be considered positive, expansion at FDR<0.05 versus reference and all other wells, an odds ratio above 5, and a frequency above 0.1% in two replicate wells were required. A clonotype was defined as cross-reactive if the clonotype was significantly expanded both in SARS-CoV-2 spike wells and in at least one common cold coronavirus spike condition. CDR3 similarity was assessed by Levenshtein distance with the stringdist R package, and unrooted trees were built with ape in R 3.6.1. The immuneACCESS repertoire file appears here via TCRdb, limited to in-frame rearrangements. These files lack a portion of the clones; in checked studies, under half of the deficit traces to unresolved V genes, and the cause of the others is not known. V, J and clone size were drawn from that table, and D and trimming were deduced from the DNA. In all, the sample holds about 24,000 clones, and 70% to 80% of those were seen once. The top ten clonotypes cover under 15% of the sample.

This clone was picked up one time. The antigen it recognizes is unknown. No base quality values were provided; no much bigger clone lies one nucleotide off. Recombination joined TRBV18 with TRBJ2-7, with no reliable assignment of the D segment. The clonotype comes from a human donor who received a COVID-19 vaccine. Sequencing was performed on CD4+ T cells from PBMCs cultured with HCoV-OC43 spike peptides, taken before COVID-19 vaccination. According to the study, the label for this sample's cell subset or site signals: HCoV-OC43 spike overlapping peptide pool stimulation. The base sequence is TGTGCCAGCTCACCAGCAGGAACCTACGAGCAGTACTTC. Its protein reads: CASSPAGTYEQYF. When the CDR3 is completed using the reference TRBV18 and TRBJ2-7 genes on either side, the full variable domain is NAGVMQNPRHLVRRRGQEARLRCSPMKGHSHVYWYRQLPEEGLKFMVYLQKENIIDESGMPKERFSAEFPKEGPSILRIQQVVRGDSAAYFCASSPAGTYEQYFGPGTRLTVT.